The entry below describes one TCR beta chain. This clonotype occurred a few times. Its target antigen remains unknown. The record has no base qualities; no much larger clone is one base away. The sample is drawn from a study of T-cell memory formation after mild COVID-19 (TCRdb year 2021). Regarding the complete study: TCR sequence clusters from the two donors were found to be largely donor specific. Longitudinal TCRalpha and TCRbeta repertoire sequencing tracked T-cell clones expanding and contracting after mild COVID-19 in a couple of donors. Two young, previously healthy adult volunteers made up the cohort, one male and one female. Results and caveats for the whole study, not just this receptor: The detection of some responding clones in pre-infection memory suggests that pre-existing cross-reactive memory T cells joined the SARS-CoV-2 response. Clones contracting from day 15 to 85 had balanced CD4/CD8 phenotypes, while a second wave expanding from day 15 to 37 was biased towards CD4+. Only two mild cases were covered by the study, and larger cohorts that include severe cases with pre-infection samples were considered necessary. Contracting CD4+ clones were located mainly in the CM and EM memory subsets, whereas CD8+ clones were found to be enriched in EMRA. SARS-CoV-2 specificity of the second-wave clones peaking on day 37 was not confirmed.

The instrument was an Illumina NovaSeq 6000. TCRalpha and TCRbeta cDNA libraries were built by 5'RACE with constant-segment primers, adding sample barcodes and unique molecular identifiers. RNA was extracted from every sample with Trizol reagent. Library amplification was performed in two PCR steps, and a second sample barcode and Illumina TruSeq adapters were introduced in the second step. Libraries were sequenced on an Illumina NovaSeq with 2 x 150 bp paired-end reads. The authors' analysis ran thus. The reads were demultiplexed and collapsed into UMI-guided consensus sequences using migec v1.2.7. With mixcr v2.1.11, UMI consensuses were aligned to TRA and TRB V and J templates and assembled into clonotypes. Clonotypes were classified as expanded or contracted when called significant by both edgeR and NoisET, with noise models trained on biological replicates. For edgeR calls, a false discovery rate-adjusted p below 0.01 and a log2 fold-change threshold of 1 were applied. As an exploratory analysis of dynamics, max-normalized trajectories of the 1000 most abundant clonotypes were examined with PCA combined with hierarchical clustering. The CD4 or CD8 phenotype of responding clones was assigned using the separately sequenced CD4+ and CD8+ repertoires. The raw public data were reprocessed by TCRdb itself: fastp quality trimming at Q25, MiXCR clonotype calling, in-frame beta chains only. Every entry covers one CDR3 protein and lists the most common genes and DNA from its rows. TCRdb's processing, not the authors' own work, is the source of the V and J calls. The sample has some 450,000 distinct CDR3 sequences on record, over 15% of them singletons. The top ten clones comprise about a fifth of the sample.

The trim is 5 bases for V and 0 bases for J, with a gap of 13 bases between the germline ends. There are 15 amino acids in the CDR3, from cysteine to phenylalanine inclusive. Only the CDR3 portion is preserved as DNA: 45 bases, with reading frame beginning at the first base. The germline V gene provides CDR1 ENHRY and CDR2 SYGVKD. Ficoll-Paque density gradient centrifugation was the method used to isolate PBMCs. The chain employs TRBV10-3 and TRBJ2-5; the D region possibly corresponds to TRBD2 (6 bases align). What was sequenced was PBMCs or a T cell subset sorted from them (not recorded which). This clonotype originated in a man younger than 30 who had mild COVID-19 (a few samples of this study predate the infection). The sample titles of this study are shuffled in the database, so cell type and time point are left out; the donor was told from shared clones. CDR3 sequence: CAISPGGINQETQYF. The bases are TGTGCCATCAGTCCCGGGGGAATCAACCAAGAGACCCAGTACTTC.